This T cell receptor (beta chain) was recorded in a study of blood T cell repertoires in COVID-19. Across the study: PBMCs, B-cell-depleted T cells, or T cells provided the cDNA or gDNA that made up the material.

Only in-frame clones appear in the TCRdb table, and some are missing; sequencing was by immunoSEQ multiplex PCR. The repertoire holds roughly 270,000 clones, with 65% to 90% as singletons. CDR1 and CDR2 from the germline V gene are SGHAT and FQNNGV. The germline V and J ends were trimmed by 6 bases and 5 bases, with 13 bases remaining between them. This CDR3 region has 13 residues. The source of this sequence is a man aged 50 or older with active or convalescent COVID-19. Sequencing input: peripheral blood. The rearrangement joins TRBV11-2 to TRBJ1-1; D is possibly TRBD1 (5 bases). The CDR3 DNA sequence: TGTGCCAGCAGGGGGCAGATCGGAACTGAAGCTTTCTTT. It codes for CASRGQIGTEAFF.